The TCR beta chain under discussion was sequenced for a study of technical replicates of blood from several donors. Produced via immunoSEQ multiplex PCR; TCRdb's table is partial and in-frame only. The sample records approximately 74,000 clones, roughly 98% being singletons. The germline V gene has CDR1 SGHVS and CDR2 FQNEAQ. The length of the CDR3 is 13 residues. V was clipped by 6 bases and J by 3 bases; unmatched bases: 4. The TCR was taken from a human donor in good health. The chain has TRBV7-8 and TRBJ2-7; 8 positions match TRBD1. The material sequenced was T cells isolated from PBMCs. The CDR3 reads CASSSTGGYEQYF. CDR3 in DNA: TGTGCCAGCAGTTCTACAGGGGGCTACGAGCAGTACTTC.